One and the same sample provided the 25 T cell receptor beta chains below, sequenced in a study of T-cell memory formation after mild COVID-19. Each CDR3 protein gets one entry after TCRdb re-called the 5' RACE reads with MiXCR. The sample records about 140,000 distinct CDR3 sequences, 11% to 15% being singletons. Sequencing was carried out using PBMCs or a T cell subset sorted from them (not recorded which). These receptors all come from an adult woman who had mild COVID-19 (a few samples of this study predate the infection). Cell type and time point are not known.

This clonotype was observed a few times. The chain joins TRBV6-4 to TRBJ2-3; 8 nucleotides align to TRBD2. This CDR3 contains 15 residues. Looked up from germline, CDR1 is MRHNA and CDR2 is SNTAGT. V was clipped by 4 bases and J by 3 bases; unmatched bases: 6. The CDR3 DNA sequence: TGTGCCAGCAGTGTTAGCGGGGACGGGACAGATACGCAGTATTTT. It codes for CASSVSGDGTDTQYF.

This clonotype turned up a few times. As DNA, the CDR3 is TGTGCCAGCAGCTTGGACTTGCGGCACTACGAGCAGTACTTC. Amino acid sequence: CASSLDLRHYEQYF. The rearrangement links TRBV5-4 to TRBJ2-7; no clear D gene. Germline CDR1 is SGHNT and CDR2 is YYREEE (reference sequence). Trimming stripped 0 bases from V and 3 bases from J, with 10 bases between. This CDR3 is built from 14 residues.

The rearrangement links TRBV3-1 to TRBJ2-3; D possibly corresponds to TRBD2 (6 bases). This CDR3 spans 15 amino acids. Germline V lookup: CDR1 LGHDT, CDR2 YNNKEL (reference sequence). V shed 7 bases and J shed 4 bases, with 18 bases lying between them. CDR3 region: CASNRGIGDADTQYF. The CDR3, as DNA: TGTGCCAGCAACCGGGGGATTGGGGACGCAGATACGCAGTATTTT.

The chain carries TRBV24-1 and TRBJ1-5; 9 positions match TRBD1. The CDR3 extends over 16 amino acids. Trimming cost V 4 bases and J 3 bases; bases outside gene matches: 6. Germline CDR1 KGHDR, CDR2 SFDVKD. Here the CDR3 reads CATSERGTGHNQPQHF. CDR3 nucleotide sequence: TGTGCCACCAGTGAGCGGGGGACAGGGCACAATCAGCCCCAGCATTTT.

The chain is built from TRBV7-3 and TRBJ2-3, with a weak D call TRBD1 (6 bases). Germline V lookup: CDR1 SGHTA, CDR2 FQGTGA. The CDR3 consists of 14 residues. V lost 5 bases to trimming and J lost 8 bases, with 17 bases between them. The CDR3 spells CASSPLGSRGTQYF. The CDR3 nucleotides are TGTGCCAGCAGCCCCCTGGGCAGCAGGGGTACGCAGTATTTT.

This chain connects TRBV7-3 to TRBJ1-5; TRBD1 might be the D (5 bases). Trimming took off 5 bases at V and 6 bases at J, with 11 bases between the two ends. Germline values: CDR1 SGHTA, CDR2 FQGTGA. The CDR3 is 13 amino acids. The CDR3 region has the DNA TGTGCCAGCAGCGTCAGGGTGAGTCAGCCCCAGCATTTT. The encoded protein is CASSVRVSQPQHF.

This clonotype has only a few counts. The chain combines TRBV10-3 with TRBJ2-7; D ambiguous. The V end was cut by 10 bases, the J end by 3 bases, with 13 bases between. The germline CDR1 and CDR2 sequences are ENHRY and SYGVKD. This CDR3 region has 12 residues. CDR3 in DNA: TGTGCCACCGACAACTCCAGCTACGAGCAGTACTTC. This translates into CATDNSSYEQYF.

This chain connects TRBV6-1 to TRBJ1-5; D might be TRBD1 (5 bases). There are 14 residues in the CDR3. In germline, CDR1 is MNHNS, CDR2 SASEGT. Trimming stripped 6 bases from V and 7 bases from J, with 16 bases between. The CDR3 protein is CASRTLGGGQPQHF. CDR3 DNA: TGTGCCAGCAGGACTTTGGGGGGTGGGCAGCCCCAGCATTTT.

This clonotype was counted between two and nine times. The J gene is TRBJ2-1, the V gene TRBV7-9, with D uncertain. This CDR3 has 12 amino acids. Germline V lookup: CDR1 SEHNR, CDR2 FQNEAQ (reference sequence). V dropped 3 bases and J dropped 12 bases, with 12 bases sitting between them. The CDR3 region is CASSLASAGQFF. The CDR3 nucleotides are TGTGCCAGCAGCTTGGCCTCGGCAGGGCAGTTCTTC.

This clonotype appeared a few times. The gene calls are TRBV4-2 and TRBJ2-1; TRBD2 matches at 11 bases. J gave up 2 bases and V 1 base, and 1 base lay outside the gene matches. This CDR3 has 16 residues. Per the germline V gene, CDR1 is LGHNA and CDR2 is YNFKEQ. CDR3 amino acids: CASSQGGLAAYNEQFF. CDR3 nucleotides: TGTGCCAGCAGCCAAGGGGGACTAGCGGCCTACAATGAGCAGTTCTTC.

This chain links TRBV6-5 with TRBJ1-2; 7 bases are shared with TRBD1. CDR1 is MNHEY and CDR2 is SVGAGI in the germline V gene. With 8 bases clipped from V and 7 bases from J, the junction kept 19 bases outside the gene matches. The CDR3 totals 16 residues. The CDR3 DNA sequence: TGTGCCAGCCACCCAACAGGGGACTTCGGCTATGGTGGCTACACCTTC. Translated, it gives CASHPTGDFGYGGYTF.

This clonotype was observed a few times. This sequence joins TRBV7-9 and TRBJ1-1; D is uncertain. Trimming stripped 1 base from V and 4 bases from J, with 10 bases between. Germline assignment: CDR1 SEHNR and CDR2 FQNEAQ (reference sequence). CDR3 length equals 14 residues. CDR3 loop: CASSLEALATEAFF. DNA for the CDR3: TGTGCCAGCAGCTTAGAGGCTCTTGCCACTGAAGCTTTCTTT.

This clonotype turned up a few times. The chain is built from TRBV27 and TRBJ1-1; possibly TRBD1 for D (5 bases). Germline V gene lookup returns CDR1 MNHEY and CDR2 SMNVEV (reference sequence). The CDR3 is 13 amino acids. The V end lost 8 bases, the J end lost 5 bases, and 15 bases lay between the germline ends. The DNA of the CDR3 is TGTGCCAGCTCGTTCGATTGGGGGACTGAAGCTTTCTTT. It yields the protein CASSFDWGTEAFF.

This clonotype was counted at least ten times. V usage is TRBV4-3 and J usage is TRBJ2-7; D uncertain. Germline CDR1 is LGHNA and CDR2 is YSLEER. The CDR3 runs to 14 residues. The V and J ends lost 4 bases and 3 bases respectively, with 13 bases between them. CDR3 bases: TGCGCCAGCAGCCCGGGTCACACTAACTACGAGCAGTACTTC. It codes for CASSPGHTNYEQYF.

The chain recombines TRBV20-1 with TRBJ1-1; 8 bases fit TRBD1. Germline V gene data show CDR1 as DFQATT and CDR2 as SNEGSKA (reference sequence). The V gene end was trimmed by 6 bases and the J gene end by 1 base; junction bases not matched to a gene: 7. The CDR3 is 14 residues long. The CDR3 bases are TGCAGTGCCCACGGACAGGGAGCGAACACTGAAGCTTTCTTT. It translates to CSAHGQGANTEAFF.

V and J are TRBV12-3 or TRBV12-4 and TRBJ1-3; D remains unclear. The CDR3 contains 14 residues. Trimming stripped 4 bases from V and 0 bases from J, with 7 bases between. The CDR3 region is CASSWSSSGNTIYF. The CDR3 coding sequence is TGTGCCAGCAGTTGGTCGAGCTCTGGAAACACCATATATTTT.

The chain joins TRBV6-2 or TRBV6-3 to TRBJ2-7; tentative D call: TRBD2 (7 bases). The CDR3 runs 14 residues. CDR1 and CDR2 from the germline V gene are MNHEY and SVGEGT. Trimming left V 3 bases short and J 4 bases short, with 13 bases between. Here the CDR3 DNA reads TGTGCCAGCAGTTATCGGGGGGCCCGGTACGAGCAGTACTTC. It is translated as CASSYRGARYEQYF.

This chain connects TRBV6-5 to TRBJ1-2, with a weak D call TRBD1 (5 bases). Trimming removed 4 bases at V and 4 bases at J, with 7 bases between. Germline CDR1 reads MNHEY; CDR2 reads SVGAGI. This CDR3 has 12 residues. CDR3 protein: CASSSGTYGYTF. The DNA for the CDR3 is TGTGCCAGCAGTTCCGGGACCTATGGCTACACCTTC.

The J gene is TRBJ1-3, the V gene TRBV4-1; possibly TRBD1 for D (5 bases). This CDR3 comprises 18 residues. With 0 bases removed from V and 4 bases from J, the gap between germline ends came to 19 bases. Looked up from germline, CDR1 is MGHRA and CDR2 is YSYEKL. The DNA of the CDR3 is TGCGCCAGCAGCCAAGATCAGGCGGGGGTCTTGCTCGGAAACACCATATATTTT. Translated, it gives CASSQDQAGVLLGNTIYF.

This clonotype showed up just once. This chain uses TRBV21-1 with TRBJ1-1; TRBD1, the table's D call, was not compared with the DNA. TRBV21-1 is tagged as a pseudogene. The CDR3 spans 16 residues. CDR3: CASSKKWAQMNTEAFF. For the CDR3, the DNA is TGTGCCAGCAGCAAAAAATGGGCGCAGATGAACACTGAAGCTTTCTTT.

This rearrangement joins TRBV7-2 to TRBJ2-1, with 11 bases lining up with TRBD2. Germline V gives CDR1 SGHTA, CDR2 FQGNSA. This CDR3 is 14 amino acids long. J was trimmed by 8 bases and V by 3 bases; bases with no gene match: 3. The CDR3 DNA reads as TGTGCCAGCAGCTTTAGCGGGGGGGCGGATGAGCAGTTCTTC. The encoded protein is CASSFSGGADEQFF.

The chain links TRBV28 to TRBJ1-1, with D perhaps matching TRBD1 (5 bases). CDR1 is MDHEN, CDR2 SYDVKM, per germline. This CDR3 is built from 15 residues. Deletions cut 5 bases from V and 1 base from J, with 14 bases between. This chain's CDR3 is CASSLPLTENTEAFF. Written as DNA, the CDR3 is TGTGCCAGCAGTCTCCCCCTGACAGAGAACACTGAAGCTTTCTTT.

The V and J genes are TRBV7-6 and TRBJ2-7; D uncertain. V lost 1 base to trimming and J lost 3 bases, with 13 bases between them. The CDR3 consists of 15 residues. Per the germline V gene, CDR1 is SGHVS and CDR2 is FNYEAQ. CDR3 residues: CASSLGANPFYEQYF. In DNA form, the CDR3 reads TGTGCCAGCAGCTTAGGGGCGAATCCCTTCTACGAGCAGTACTTC.

The chain recombines TRBV7-2 with TRBJ2-2, with D uncertain. Trimming took 7 bases from V and 9 from J, leaving 9 bases between them. The germline V gene encodes CDR1 SGHTA and CDR2 FQGNSA. The CDR3 is 11 residues long. CDR3 in DNA: TGTGCCAGCACCGAACGCCGGGAGCTGTTTTTT. This encodes CASTERRELFF.

This chain links TRBV5-6 with TRBJ2-7; tentatively, D is TRBD1 (6 bases). V was pared by 3 bases and J by 3 bases, with 13 bases between. The CDR3 sequence is 14 residues long. CDR1 is SGHDT and CDR2 is YYEEEE in the germline V gene. In DNA form, the CDR3 reads TGTGCCAGCAGCTCACCGGGACACAGCTACGAGCAGTACTTC. It codes for CASSSPGHSYEQYF.